This TCR beta chain derives from a study of blood T cell repertoires in COVID-19. Study in general: Some COVID-19 samples were acute and others convalescent; all came from the United States, Italy and Spain. The cDNA or gDNA used as material had been derived from T cells, B-cell-depleted T cells, or PBMCs.

The germline CDR1 and CDR2 sequences are ENHRY and SYGVKD. Trimming took 10 bases from V and 3 from J; bases not matched to a gene: 7. The CDR3 runs 14 residues. Authors' methods: Estimation of nucleated cell counts was performed using reference gene primer amplification. Profiling relied on immunoSEQ multiplex PCR, and the TCRdb table lists in-frame clones only, not all of them. Clonal size and the V and J genes are those of that table, whereas D and trimming came from the DNA. The table has some 130,000 clones, about 89% seen once; the top ten hold around 3%. Sequenced sample: peripheral blood. The rearrangement joins TRBV10-3 to TRBJ1-4; TRBD1 aligns across 8 bases. The source is a man in his sixties with active or convalescent COVID-19. CDR3 nucleotide sequence: TGTGCCACCAAAAAACAGGGGGCTAATGAAAAACTGTTTTTT. It encodes CATKKQGANEKLFF.